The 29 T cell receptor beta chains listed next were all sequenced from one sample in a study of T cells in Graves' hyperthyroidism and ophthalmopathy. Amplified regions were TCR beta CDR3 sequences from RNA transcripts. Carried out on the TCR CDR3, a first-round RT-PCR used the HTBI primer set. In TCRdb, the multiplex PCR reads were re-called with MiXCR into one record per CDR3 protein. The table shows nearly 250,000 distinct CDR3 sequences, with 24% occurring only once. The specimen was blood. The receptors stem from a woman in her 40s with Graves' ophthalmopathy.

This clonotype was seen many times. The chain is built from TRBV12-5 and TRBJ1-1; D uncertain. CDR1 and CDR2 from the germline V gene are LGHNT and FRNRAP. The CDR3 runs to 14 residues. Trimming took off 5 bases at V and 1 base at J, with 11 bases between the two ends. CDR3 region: CASGKSDGNTEAFF. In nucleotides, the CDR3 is TGTGCTAGTGGTAAATCAGACGGGAACACTGAAGCTTTCTTT.

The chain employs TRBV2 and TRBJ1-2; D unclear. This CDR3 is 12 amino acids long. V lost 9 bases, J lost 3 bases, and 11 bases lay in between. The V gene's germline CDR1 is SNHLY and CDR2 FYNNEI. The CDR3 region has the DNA TGTGCCAGTGGTGTATTCGACTATGGCTACACCTTC. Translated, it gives CASGVFDYGYTF.

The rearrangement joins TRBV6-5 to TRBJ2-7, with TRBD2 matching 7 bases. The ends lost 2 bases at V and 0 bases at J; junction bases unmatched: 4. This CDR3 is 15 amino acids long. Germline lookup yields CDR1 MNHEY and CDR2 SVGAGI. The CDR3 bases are TGTGCCAGCAGTTACGGTAGCGGGCACTCCTACGAGCAGTACTTC. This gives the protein CASSYGSGHSYEQYF.

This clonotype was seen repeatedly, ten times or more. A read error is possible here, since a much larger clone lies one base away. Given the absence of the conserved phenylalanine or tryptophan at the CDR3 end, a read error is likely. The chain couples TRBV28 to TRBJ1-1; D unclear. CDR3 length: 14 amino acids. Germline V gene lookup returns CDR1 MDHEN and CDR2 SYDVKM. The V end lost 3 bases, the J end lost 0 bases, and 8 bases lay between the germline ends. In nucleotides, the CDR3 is TGTGCCAGCAGTTTGGTCGAGCTGAACACTGAAGCTTTCCTT. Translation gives CASSLVELNTEAFL.

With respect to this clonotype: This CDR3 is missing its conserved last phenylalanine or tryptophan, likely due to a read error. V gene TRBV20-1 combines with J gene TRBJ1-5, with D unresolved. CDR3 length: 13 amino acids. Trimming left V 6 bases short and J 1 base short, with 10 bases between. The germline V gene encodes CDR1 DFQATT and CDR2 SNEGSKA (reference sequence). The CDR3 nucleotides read TGCAGTGCAACCGAGCGAAGCAATCAGCCCCAGCATGTT. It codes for CSATERSNQPQHV.

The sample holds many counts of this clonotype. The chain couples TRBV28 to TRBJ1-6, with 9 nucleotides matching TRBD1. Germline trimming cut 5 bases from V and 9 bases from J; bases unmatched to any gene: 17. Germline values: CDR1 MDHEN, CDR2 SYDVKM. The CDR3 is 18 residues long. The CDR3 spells CASSPGGAGDRAVSPLHF. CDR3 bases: TGTGCCAGCAGTCCCGGGGGGGCTGGGGACAGGGCCGTTTCACCCCTCCACTTT.

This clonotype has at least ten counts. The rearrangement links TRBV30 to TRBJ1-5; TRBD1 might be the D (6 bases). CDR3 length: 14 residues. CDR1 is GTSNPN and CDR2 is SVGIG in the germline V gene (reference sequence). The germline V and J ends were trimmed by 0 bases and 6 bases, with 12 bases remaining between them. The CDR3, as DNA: TGTGCCTGGAGTGTAACCGGGGGCAGTCAGCCCCAGCATTTT. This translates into CAWSVTGGSQPQHF. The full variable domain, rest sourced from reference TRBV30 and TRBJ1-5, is SQTIHQWPATLVQPVGSPLSLECTVEGTSNPNLYWYRQAAGRGLQLLFYSVGIGQISSEVPQNLSASRPQDRQFILSSKKLLLSDSGFYLCAWSVTGGSQPQHFGDGTRLSIL.

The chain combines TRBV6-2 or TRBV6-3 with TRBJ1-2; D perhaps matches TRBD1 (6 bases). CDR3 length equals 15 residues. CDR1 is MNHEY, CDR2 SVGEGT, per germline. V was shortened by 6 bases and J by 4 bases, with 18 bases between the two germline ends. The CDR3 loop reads CASRPDRRTFYGYTF. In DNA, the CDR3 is TGTGCCAGCAGACCCGACAGGAGGACGTTCTATGGCTACACCTTC.

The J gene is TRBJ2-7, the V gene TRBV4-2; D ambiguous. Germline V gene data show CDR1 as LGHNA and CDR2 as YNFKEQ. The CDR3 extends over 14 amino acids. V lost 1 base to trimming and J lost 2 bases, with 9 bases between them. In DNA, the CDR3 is TGTGCCAGCAGCCAAGGGACGCAGGCCTACGAGCAGTACTTC. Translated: CASSQGTQAYEQYF.

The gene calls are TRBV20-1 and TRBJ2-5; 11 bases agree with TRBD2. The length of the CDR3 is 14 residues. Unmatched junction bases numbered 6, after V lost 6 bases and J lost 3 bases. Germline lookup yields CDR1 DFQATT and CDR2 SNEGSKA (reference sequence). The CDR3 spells CSAAPGLAEETQYF. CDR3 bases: TGCAGTGCCGCCCCGGGACTAGCGGAAGAGACCCAGTACTTC.

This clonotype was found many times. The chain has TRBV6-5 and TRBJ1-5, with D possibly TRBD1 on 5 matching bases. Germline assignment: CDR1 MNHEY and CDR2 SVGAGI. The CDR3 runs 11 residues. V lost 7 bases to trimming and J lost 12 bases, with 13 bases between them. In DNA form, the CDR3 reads TGTGCCAGCACCTTTCGGGACGTCCAGCATTTT. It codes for CASTFRDVQHF.

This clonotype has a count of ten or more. This chain's CDR3 is CASSITGDPYGYTF. DNA for the CDR3: TGTGCCAGTAGTATAACAGGGGATCCCTATGGCTACACCTTC. This rearrangement joins TRBV19 to TRBJ1-2, with 7 bases that match TRBD1. This CDR3 has 14 amino acids. Per germline, CDR1 LNHDA and CDR2 SQIVND (reference sequence). V dropped 2 bases and J dropped 4; count of bases not matched to a gene: 4.

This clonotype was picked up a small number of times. In nucleotides, the CDR3 is TGCAGCGTTGAGGAGTCCTACGAGCAGTACTTC. As protein: CSVEESYEQYF. V and J are TRBV29-1 and TRBJ2-7; D remains unclear. In germline, CDR1 is SQVTM, CDR2 ANQGSEA. Trimming removed 3 bases at V and 1 base at J, with 4 bases between. The CDR3 is made up of 11 amino acids.

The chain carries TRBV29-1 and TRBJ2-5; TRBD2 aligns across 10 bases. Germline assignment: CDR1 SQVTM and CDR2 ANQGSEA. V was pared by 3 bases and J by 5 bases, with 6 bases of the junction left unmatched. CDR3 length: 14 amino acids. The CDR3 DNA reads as TGCAGCGTTGACAGCGGGAGGGGTGTTGAGACCCAGTACTTC. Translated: CSVDSGRGVETQYF.

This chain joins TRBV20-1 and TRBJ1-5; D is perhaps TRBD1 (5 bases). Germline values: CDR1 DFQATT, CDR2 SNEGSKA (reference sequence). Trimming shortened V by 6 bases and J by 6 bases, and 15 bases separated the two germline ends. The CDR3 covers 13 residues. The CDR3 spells CSAIQGFGQPQHF. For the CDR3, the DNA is TGCAGTGCGATTCAGGGATTCGGTCAGCCCCAGCATTTT.

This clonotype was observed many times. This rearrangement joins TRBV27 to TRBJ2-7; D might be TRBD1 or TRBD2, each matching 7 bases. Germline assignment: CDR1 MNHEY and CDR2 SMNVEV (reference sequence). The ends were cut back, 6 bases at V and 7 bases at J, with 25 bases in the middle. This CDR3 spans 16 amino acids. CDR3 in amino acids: CASSTPQGSIGGEQYF. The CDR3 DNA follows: TGTGCCAGCAGCACCCCACAGGGGTCCATCGGGGGGGAGCAGTACTTC.

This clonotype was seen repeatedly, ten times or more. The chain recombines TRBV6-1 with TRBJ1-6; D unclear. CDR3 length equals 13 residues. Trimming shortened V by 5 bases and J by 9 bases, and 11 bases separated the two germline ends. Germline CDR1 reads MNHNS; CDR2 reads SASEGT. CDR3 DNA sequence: TGTGCCAGCAGTTGGCTCGCGGGTTCACCCCTCCACTTT. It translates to CASSWLAGSPLHF.

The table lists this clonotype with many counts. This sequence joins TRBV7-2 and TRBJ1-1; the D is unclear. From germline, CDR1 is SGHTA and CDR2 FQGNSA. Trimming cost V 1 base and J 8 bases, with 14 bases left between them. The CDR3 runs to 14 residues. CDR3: CASSLDPQWAEAFF. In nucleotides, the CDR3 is TGTGCCAGCAGCTTAGACCCCCAGTGGGCGGAAGCTTTCTTT.

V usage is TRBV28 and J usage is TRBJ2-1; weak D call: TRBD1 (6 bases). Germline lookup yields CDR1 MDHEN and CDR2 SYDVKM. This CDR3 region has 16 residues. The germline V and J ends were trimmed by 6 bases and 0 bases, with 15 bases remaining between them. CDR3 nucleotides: TGTGCCAGCAGGGTAGACAGGTTGAGCTCCTACAATGAGCAGTTCTTC. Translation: CASRVDRLSSYNEQFF.

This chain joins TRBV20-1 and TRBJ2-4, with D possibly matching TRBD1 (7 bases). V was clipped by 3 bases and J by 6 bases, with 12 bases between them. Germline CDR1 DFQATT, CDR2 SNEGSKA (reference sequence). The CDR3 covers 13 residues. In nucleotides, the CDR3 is TGCAGTGCTAGGGCAGGGGGGCTAAACATTCAGTACTTC. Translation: CSARAGGLNIQYF.

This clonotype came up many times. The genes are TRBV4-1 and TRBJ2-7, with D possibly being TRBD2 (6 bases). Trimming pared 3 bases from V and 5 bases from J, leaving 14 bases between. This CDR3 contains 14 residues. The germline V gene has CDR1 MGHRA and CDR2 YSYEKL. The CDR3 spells CASSHIRGFDEQYF. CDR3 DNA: TGCGCCAGCAGCCATATCCGGGGGTTCGACGAGCAGTACTTC.

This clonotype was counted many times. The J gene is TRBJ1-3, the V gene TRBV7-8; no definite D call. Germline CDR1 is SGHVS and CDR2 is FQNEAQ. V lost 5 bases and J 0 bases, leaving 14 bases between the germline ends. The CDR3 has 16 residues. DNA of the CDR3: TGTGCCAGCAGCATCTCCTGGCTCAGCTCTGGAAACACCATATATTTT. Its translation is CASSISWLSSGNTIYF.

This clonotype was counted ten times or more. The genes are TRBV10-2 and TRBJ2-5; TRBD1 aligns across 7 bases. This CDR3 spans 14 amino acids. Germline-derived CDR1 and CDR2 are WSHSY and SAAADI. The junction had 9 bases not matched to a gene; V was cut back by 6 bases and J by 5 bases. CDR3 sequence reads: CASSGLGTAETQYF. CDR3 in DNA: TGCGCCAGCAGCGGGTTGGGGACAGCCGAGACCCAGTACTTC.

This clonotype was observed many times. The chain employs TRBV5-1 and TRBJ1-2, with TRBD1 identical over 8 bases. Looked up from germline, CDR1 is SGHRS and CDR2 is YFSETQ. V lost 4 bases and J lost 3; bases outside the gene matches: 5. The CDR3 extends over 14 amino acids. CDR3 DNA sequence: TGCGCCAGCAGCCCCGGGGACAGGTACTATGGCTACACCTTC. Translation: CASSPGDRYYGYTF.

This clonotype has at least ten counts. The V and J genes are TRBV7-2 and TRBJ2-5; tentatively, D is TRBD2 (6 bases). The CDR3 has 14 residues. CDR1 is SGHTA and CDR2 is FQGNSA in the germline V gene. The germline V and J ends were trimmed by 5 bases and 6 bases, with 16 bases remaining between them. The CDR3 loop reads CASSPDGGLQTQYF. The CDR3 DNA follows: TGTGCCAGCAGCCCGGACGGGGGTTTACAGACCCAGTACTTC.

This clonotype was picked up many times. The CDR3 reads CASSDSLSSGSSTDTQYF. The CDR3 coding sequence is TGTGCCAGCAGTGACTCGTTGTCTAGCGGGTCTAGCACAGATACGCAGTATTTT. This chain connects TRBV6-4 to TRBJ2-3, with 8 bases aligning to TRBD2. CDR1 is MRHNA, CDR2 SNTAGT, per germline. The J segment lost 0 bases and the V segment lost 0 bases, leaving 8 bases of the junction unmatched. This CDR3 contains 18 residues.

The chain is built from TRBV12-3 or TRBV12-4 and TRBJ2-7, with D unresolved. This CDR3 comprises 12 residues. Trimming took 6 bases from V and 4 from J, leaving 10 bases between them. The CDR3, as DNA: TGTGCCAGCAGCCCATCAGCTTACGAGCAGTACTTC. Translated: CASSPSAYEQYF.

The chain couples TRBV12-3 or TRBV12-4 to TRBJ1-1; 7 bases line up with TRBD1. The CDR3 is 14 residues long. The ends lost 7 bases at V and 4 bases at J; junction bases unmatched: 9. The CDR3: CASTYDRVGTEAFF. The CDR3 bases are TGTGCCAGCACCTACGACAGGGTGGGCACTGAAGCTTTCTTT.

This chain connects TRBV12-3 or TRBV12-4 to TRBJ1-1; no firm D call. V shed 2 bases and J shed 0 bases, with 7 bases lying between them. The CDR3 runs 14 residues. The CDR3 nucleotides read TGTGCCAGCAGTTTATCAGACATGAACACTGAAGCTTTCTTT. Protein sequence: CASSLSDMNTEAFF.